The 20 T cell receptor beta chains below were found in one sample sequenced in a study of human T cells and chemical hapten exposure. Using its own MiXCR run on the 5' RACE reads, TCRdb lists one record per CDR3 protein. This sample has 100,000 to 120,000 distinct CDR3 sequences, with 19% found just once. Unfractionated whole blood yielded total RNA. The receptors were sampled from a human donor in good health.

This clonotype came up a few times. The chain links TRBV9 to TRBJ2-7; TRBD1 is a possible D gene (6 bases). V lost 7 bases, J lost 2 bases, and 10 bases lay in between. CDR3 length: 12 residues. From germline, CDR1 is SGDLS and CDR2 YYNGEE. The chain's CDR3 is CASGRDTYEQYF. CDR3 coding DNA: TGTGCCAGCGGCCGGGACACCTACGAGCAGTACTTC.

There are a few counts of this clonotype. The V call is TRBV27, the J call TRBJ2-3; tentatively, D is TRBD2 (6 bases). Trimming removed 2 bases at V and 6 bases at J, with 12 bases between. Germline CDR1 reads MNHEY; CDR2 reads SMNVEV (reference sequence). This CDR3 contains 14 residues. The CDR3 DNA follows: TGTGCCAGCAGTTTACGTCTAGCGACCGATACGCAGTATTTT. It specifies CASSLRLATDTQYF.

The chain recombines TRBV4-1 with TRBJ2-7, with 7 bases matching TRBD2. The CDR3 is 17 residues long. Per germline, CDR1 MGHRA and CDR2 YSYEKL. J lost 7 bases, V lost 5 bases, and 20 bases had no gene match. The CDR3 region is CASSYSRDMRLAGEQYF. The CDR3 DNA reads as TGCGCCAGCAGCTACTCCAGAGATATGAGACTAGCAGGAGAGCAGTACTTC.

This rearrangement joins TRBV20-1 to TRBJ1-2; a weak D match, TRBD1 (5 bases). Germline loops: CDR1 DFQATT, CDR2 SNEGSKA (reference sequence). There are 13 residues in the CDR3. The germline V and J ends were trimmed by 0 bases and 5 bases, with 10 bases remaining between them. DNA for the CDR3: TGCAGTGCTAGAGATGGGGGGTATTATGGCTACACCTTC. Its translation is CSARDGGYYGYTF.

V usage is TRBV3-1 and J usage is TRBJ2-7; 8 bases line up with TRBD2. The junction had 7 bases not matched to a gene; V was cut back by 4 bases and J by 2 bases. The CDR3 contains 15 residues. The germline V gene encodes CDR1 LGHDT and CDR2 YNNKEL (reference sequence). The DNA for the CDR3 is TGTGCCAGCAGCCCCGGCGCGGGAGGAGCCTACGAGCAGTACTTC. Protein sequence: CASSPGAGGAYEQYF.

The rearrangement joins TRBV6-6 to TRBJ1-4, with D unclear. The germline CDR1 and CDR2 sequences are MNHNY and SVGAGI (reference sequence). The CDR3 is 10 amino acids. The V end was cut by 7 bases, the J end by 8 bases, with 5 bases between. The CDR3 sequence is CASIGEKLFF. CDR3 nucleotide sequence: TGTGCCAGCATTGGGGAAAAACTGTTTTTT.

This clonotype appeared a few times. This chain connects TRBV19 to TRBJ2-7; 8 bases line up with TRBD1. The CDR3 is 13 amino acids. Unmatched junction bases numbered 5, after V lost 5 bases and J lost 5 bases. Germline loops: CDR1 LNHDA, CDR2 SQIVND (reference sequence). The DNA for the CDR3 is TGTGCCAGTAGTGACAGGGGAATTGACGAGCAGTACTTC. As protein: CASSDRGIDEQYF. Together with reference TRBV19 and TRBJ2-7, the CDR3 gives the full variable domain: DGGITQSPKYLFRKEGQNVTLSCEQNLNHDAMYWYRQDPGQGLRLIYYSQIVNDFQKGDIAEGYSVSREKKESFPLTVTSAQKNPTAFYLCASSDRGIDEQYFGPGTRLTVT.

This clonotype was counted between two and nine times. The rearrangement joins TRBV24-1 to TRBJ2-2; unclear D gene. Per the germline V gene, CDR1 is KGHDR and CDR2 is SFDVKD. The ends were cut back, 9 bases at V and 3 bases at J, with 16 bases in the middle. The CDR3 has 15 residues. In DNA form, the CDR3 reads TGTGCCACCGGTGGGTCGGCGGCCGACACCGGGGAGCTGTTTTTT. Translated: CATGGSAADTGELFF.

The rearrangement uses TRBV15 and TRBJ2-1, with D tentatively TRBD1 or TRBD2 (5 bases each). Looked up from germline, CDR1 is LNHNV and CDR2 is YYDKDF (reference sequence). This CDR3 has 15 amino acids. V lost 5 bases, J lost 3 bases, and 14 bases lay in between. This chain's CDR3 is CATSARDAYYNEQFF. The CDR3 DNA sequence: TGTGCCACCAGCGCACGGGACGCATACTACAATGAGCAGTTCTTC. Together with reference TRBV15 and TRBJ2-1, the CDR3 gives the full variable domain: DAMVIQNPRYQVTQFGKPVTLSCSQTLNHNVMYWYQQKSSQAPKLLFHYYDKDFNNEADTPDNFQSRRPNTSFCFLDIRSPGLGDTAMYLCATSARDAYYNEQFFGPGTRLTVL.

J is TRBJ2-3 and V is TRBV20-1, with TRBD2 matching over 8 bases. The length of the CDR3 is 16 residues. The V gene's germline CDR1 is DFQATT and CDR2 SNEGSKA (reference sequence). Trimming removed 3 bases from V and 1 base from J; junction bases left unmatched: 9. The CDR3 DNA is TGCAGTGCTAGTTGGCGGGAGGCCCGGGGCACAGATACGCAGTATTTT. Translating it yields CSASWREARGTDTQYF.

This clonotype occurred a few times. J is TRBJ1-2 and V is TRBV14; D perhaps matches TRBD1 (6 bases). The V end lost 0 bases, the J end lost 4 bases, and 12 bases lay between the germline ends. This CDR3 has 15 residues. Germline V CDR1 and CDR2: SGHDN, FVKESK. The CDR3 bases are TGTGCCAGCAGCCAAGAGCGGACAGCCTTCTATGGCTACACCTTC. It yields the protein CASSQERTAFYGYTF. Together with reference TRBV14 and TRBJ1-2, the CDR3 gives the full variable domain: EAGVTQFPSHSVIEKGQTVTLRCDPISGHDNLYWYRRVMGKEIKFLLHFVKESKQDESGMPNNRFLAERTGGTYSTLKVQPAELEDSGVYFCASSQERTAFYGYTFGSGTRLTVV.

The chain combines TRBV10-2 with TRBJ1-3; 8 bases line up with TRBD1. The CDR3 is 13 amino acids. The germline gives CDR1 WSHSY, CDR2 SAAADI. V shed 3 bases and J 7 bases; nucleotides not matched to a gene: 2. The DNA of the CDR3 is TGCGCCAGCAGTGATAGACAGGGGAACACCATATATTTT. Translating gives CASSDRQGNTIYF.

The rearrangement joins TRBV7-9 to TRBJ2-3, with 12 bases lining up with TRBD2. Germline CDR1 and CDR2: SEHNR and FQNEAQ (reference sequence). The CDR3 is made up of 12 amino acids. Trimming cost V 5 bases and J 14 bases; bases outside gene matches: 5. Here the CDR3 DNA reads TGTGCCAGCAGCAGACTAGCGGGAGCTTGGTATTTT. Translation gives CASSRLAGAWYF. Filled out from reference TRBV7-9 and TRBJ2-3, the complete variable domain reads DTGVSQNPRHKITKRGQNVTFRCDPISEHNRLYWYRQTLGQGPEFLTYFQNEAQLEKSRLLSDRFSAERPKGSFSTLEIQRTEQGDSAMYLCASSRLAGAWYFGPGTRLTVL.

The genes are TRBV4-1 and TRBJ1-5; D uncertain. The CDR3 has 14 amino acids. Germline CDR1 reads MGHRA; CDR2 reads YSYEKL. The V and J ends lost 1 base and 6 bases respectively, with 10 bases between them. The CDR3 sequence is CASSQGGPGQPQHF. DNA of the CDR3: TGCGCCAGCAGCCAAGGAGGACCTGGTCAGCCCCAGCATTTT.

This clonotype was detected a few times. This chain uses TRBV6-1 with TRBJ1-2; 8 bases are shared with TRBD1. The CDR3 has 15 amino acids. Per germline, CDR1 MNHNS and CDR2 SASEGT. J lost 4 bases, V lost 1 base, and 5 bases had no gene match. In DNA, the CDR3 is TGTGCCAGCAGTGAAGAAACAGGGGGACCCTATGGCTACACCTTC. This encodes CASSEETGGPYGYTF.

CDR3 sequence reads: CARGESTDTQYF. In DNA, the CDR3 is TGTGCCAGAGGAGAGAGCACAGATACGCAGTATTTT. The chain combines TRBV28 with TRBJ2-3, with D uncertain. This CDR3 is built from 12 residues. CDR1 is MDHEN and CDR2 is SYDVKM in the germline V gene. Between the trimmed V and J ends, which lost 9 bases and 0 bases, there was a span of 7 bases.

This clonotype has a handful of counts. The V call is TRBV10-1, the J call TRBJ2-7, with D maybe TRBD1 (5 bases). The CDR3 sequence is 12 residues long. The ends were cut back, 3 bases at V and 6 bases at J, with 9 bases in the middle. Germline CDR1 and CDR2: WNHNN and SYGVQD (reference sequence). DNA of the CDR3: TGCGCCAGCAGTGATCAGGGTTTCGAGCAGTACTTC. Translating it yields CASSDQGFEQYF.

This clonotype came up a few times. The chain recombines TRBV7-9 with TRBJ1-2, with TRBD1 as a possible D gene (5 bases). The CDR3 consists of 14 residues. CDR1 is SEHNR and CDR2 is FQNEAQ in the germline V gene (reference sequence). V dropped 1 base and J dropped 5 bases, with 11 bases sitting between them. CDR3 sequence: CASSLEGTSYGYTF. The CDR3 DNA follows: TGTGCCAGCAGCTTAGAGGGGACCTCATATGGCTACACCTTC.

This clonotype has just a few counts. CDR3 sequence reads: CSARPTVLNTIYF. CDR3 in DNA: TGCAGTGCTCGCCCGACAGTTTTAAACACCATATATTTT. The rearrangement uses TRBV20-1 and TRBJ1-3; D is perhaps TRBD1 (5 bases). With 5 bases removed from V and 6 bases from J, the gap between germline ends came to 14 bases. This CDR3 has 13 residues. The V gene's germline CDR1 is DFQATT and CDR2 SNEGSKA (reference sequence).

This clonotype was seen only a few times. This sequence joins TRBV7-6 and TRBJ1-6; D remains ambiguous. The CDR3 length is 14 residues. The V gene's germline CDR1 is SGHVS and CDR2 FNYEAQ. Trimming shortened V by 6 bases and J by 0 bases, and 6 bases separated the two germline ends. This CDR3 is CASSRSSYNSPLHF. DNA for the CDR3: TGTGCCAGCAGTCGTAGCTCCTATAATTCACCCCTCCACTTT.